The entry below describes one T cell receptor beta chain. Its cognate antigen is unknown. The sample's time point: persistent/refractory GD, antithyroid drugs over 5 years with positive TRAb. Isolated PBMC RNA provided the starting material for the TCR library. The authors drew 9 to 10 milliliters of peripheral blood into EDTA tubes. This sample is part of a study of regulatory T cells in long-lasting Graves disease. On the study more broadly: In persistent Graves' disease, antithyroid drugs had been taken for over 5 years and TSH receptor antibodies stayed positive.

Study-wide results and caveats: Persistent disease showed a preference for TRBV28, TRBJ1-2 and TRBJ2-5. Researchers reported studying only peripheral blood, not thyroid tissue.

The germline CDR1 and CDR2 sequences are DFQATT and SNEGSKA (reference sequence). This CDR3 contains 14 residues. The V end lost 4 bases, the J end lost 6 bases, and 16 bases lay between the germline ends. For TCR beta, libraries came from iRepertoire HTBI primers and Arm-PCR of CDR3 regions. A single record per CDR3 protein comes from TCRdb applying MiXCR to the multiplex PCR reads. The sample lists under 500,000 distinct CDR3 sequences, more than 20% occurring once. V and J are TRBV20-1 and TRBJ1-5, with TRBD1 as a possible D gene (5 bases). The sequences come from peripheral blood mononuclear cells (PBMCs), collected when the disease was refractory, from a patient treated with antithyroid drugs. The receptor was isolated from a female donor with Graves disease. CDR3 DNA: TGCAGTGCTACCCGGGACGGGGACGGTCAGCCCCAGCATTTT. It codes for CSATRDGDGQPQHF.